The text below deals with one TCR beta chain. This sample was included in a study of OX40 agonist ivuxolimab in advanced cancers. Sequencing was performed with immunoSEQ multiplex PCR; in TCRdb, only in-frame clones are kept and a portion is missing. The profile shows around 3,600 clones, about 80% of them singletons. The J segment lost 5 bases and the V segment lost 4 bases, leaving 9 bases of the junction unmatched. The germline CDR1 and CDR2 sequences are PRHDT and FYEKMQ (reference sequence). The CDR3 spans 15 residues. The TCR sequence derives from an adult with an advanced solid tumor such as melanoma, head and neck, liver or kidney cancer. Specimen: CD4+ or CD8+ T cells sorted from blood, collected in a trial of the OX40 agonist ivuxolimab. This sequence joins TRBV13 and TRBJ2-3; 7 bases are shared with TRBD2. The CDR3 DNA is TGTGCCAGCAGCTCCCGGACTAGTGGGGGAGATACGCAGTATTTT. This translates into CASSSRTSGGDTQYF. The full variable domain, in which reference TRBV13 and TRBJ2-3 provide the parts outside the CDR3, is AAGVIQSPRHLIKEKRETATLKCYPIPRHDTVYWYQQGPGQDPQFLISFYEKMQSDKGSIPDRFSAQQFSDYHSELNMSSLELGDSALYFCASSSRTSGGDTQYFGPGTRLTVL.